The clone carrying this T cell receptor beta chain has a handful of counts. The antigen remains unidentified. Sequenced material consisted of expressed TCRB transcripts (all of the isolated RNA was reverse transcribed). TCRdb's table, derived via immunoSEQ multiplex PCR, lists solely in-frame clones and lacks some. Among roughly 350,000 clones, over 8.5% were seen once, and the ten largest hold about 0.6%. The sample originates from a study of beta chain features in type 1 diabetes. Study overall: Patients and healthy donors were similar in age, gender and cell yields.

Whole-study results and caveats: VDJ junctions from type 1 diabetes patients carried fewer insertions and larger deletions. Patients with Type 1 diabetes showed moderately but significantly shorter TCRB CDR3s in all four CD4+ subsets.

The TCR comes from a man between 25 and 39 years old with type 1 diabetes. The sample was central memory CD4+ T cells from blood.

In DNA form, the CDR3 reads TGTGCCAGCTCCCCTACAGGGGGGAACTACAATGAGCAGTTCTTC. Translating it yields CASSPTGGNYNEQFF. This chain uses TRBV18 with TRBJ2-1; TRBD1 agrees at 8 bases. The CDR3 extends over 15 amino acids. CDR1 is KGHSH, CDR2 LQKENI, per germline. V shed 6 bases and J 3 bases; nucleotides not matched to a gene: 7.